This T cell receptor beta chain was found in a study of OX40 agonist ivuxolimab in advanced cancers. Looking at the study overall: Earlier treatment with anti-PD-1, anti-PD-L1 or anti-CTLA-4 was permitted, and 30% to 40% had received some. Study-level results: Researchers report that CD8+ T cells had, on average, more expanded clones than CD4+.

V was clipped by 4 bases and J by 4 bases, with 20 bases between them. Looked up from germline, CDR1 is MNHEY and CDR2 is SMNVEV (reference sequence). The CDR3 extends over 16 amino acids. Measured with immunoSEQ multiplex PCR; TCRdb has only the in-frame clones, and not every one. The top ten clones hold around 0.5% of a sample with 60,000 to 100,000 clones, 70% to 85% of them seen once. Any history of autoimmune disease or systemic immunosuppression disqualified patients. This clone was seen only a few times. Its specificity is unknown. Sequenced material: CD4+ or CD8+ T cells sorted from blood, taken in a trial of the OX40 agonist ivuxolimab. The V call is TRBV27, the J call TRBJ2-7; D might be TRBD2 (5 bases). This TCR was sampled from an adult with an advanced solid tumor such as melanoma, head and neck, liver or kidney cancer. The CDR3 sequence is CASSSGIGDTRYEQYF. In DNA form, the CDR3 reads TGTGCCAGCAGTTCAGGCATCGGGGATACAAGGTACGAGCAGTACTTC.